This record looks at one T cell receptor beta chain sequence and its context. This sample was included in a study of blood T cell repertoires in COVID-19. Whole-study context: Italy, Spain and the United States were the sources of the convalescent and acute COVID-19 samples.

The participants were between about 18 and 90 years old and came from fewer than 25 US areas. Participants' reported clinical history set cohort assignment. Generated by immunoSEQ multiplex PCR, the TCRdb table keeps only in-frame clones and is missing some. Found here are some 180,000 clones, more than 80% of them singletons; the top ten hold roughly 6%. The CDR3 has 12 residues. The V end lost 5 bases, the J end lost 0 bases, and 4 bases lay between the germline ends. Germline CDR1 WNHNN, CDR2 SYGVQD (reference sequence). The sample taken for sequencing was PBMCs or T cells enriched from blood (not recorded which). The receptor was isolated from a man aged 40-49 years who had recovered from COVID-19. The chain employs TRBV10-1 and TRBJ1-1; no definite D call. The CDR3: CASSNMNTEAFF. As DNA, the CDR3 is TGCGCCAGCAGTAATATGAACACTGAAGCTTTCTTT.